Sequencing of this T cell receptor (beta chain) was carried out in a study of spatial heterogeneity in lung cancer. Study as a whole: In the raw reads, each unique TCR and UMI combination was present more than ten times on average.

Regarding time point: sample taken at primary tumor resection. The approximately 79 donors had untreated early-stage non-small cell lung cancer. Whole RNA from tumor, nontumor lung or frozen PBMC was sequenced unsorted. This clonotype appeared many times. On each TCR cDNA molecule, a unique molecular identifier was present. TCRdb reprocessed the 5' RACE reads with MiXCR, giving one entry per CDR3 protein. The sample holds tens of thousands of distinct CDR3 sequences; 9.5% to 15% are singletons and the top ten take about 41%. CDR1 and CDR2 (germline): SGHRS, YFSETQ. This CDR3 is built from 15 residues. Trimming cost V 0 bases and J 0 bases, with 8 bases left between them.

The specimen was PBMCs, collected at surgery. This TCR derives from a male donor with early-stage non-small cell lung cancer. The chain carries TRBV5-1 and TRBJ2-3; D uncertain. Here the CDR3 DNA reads TGCGCCAGCAGCTTGGCTGGTCCTAGCACAGATACGCAGTATTTT. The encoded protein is CASSLAGPSTDTQYF. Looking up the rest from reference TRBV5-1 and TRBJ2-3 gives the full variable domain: KAGVTQTPRYLIKTRGQQVTLSCSPISGHRSVSWYQQTPGQGLQFLFEYFSETQRNKGNFPGRFSGRQFSNSRSEMNVSTLELGDSALYLCASSLAGPSTDTQYFGPGTRLTVL.